The 28 T cell receptor beta chains given below trace back to one sample, sequenced in a study of blood T cell repertoires in COVID-19. Produced via immunoSEQ multiplex PCR; TCRdb's table is partial and in-frame only. The sample includes 85,000 to 120,000 clones, around nine tenths of them seen just once. The sample comprised peripheral blood. The receptors shown here come from a woman aged 45-59 years with COVID-19, enrolled during active disease.

The J gene is TRBJ2-2, the V gene TRBV10-3; no clear D. Deletions cut 11 bases from V and 5 bases from J, with 15 bases between. The CDR3 runs 13 residues. Germline assignment: CDR1 ENHRY and CDR2 SYGVKD. CDR3 nucleotide sequence: TGTGCCTTTTGGTCGGTACCAACCGGGGAGCTGTTTTTT. Protein product: CAFWSVPTGELFF.

This clone was found once. V and J are TRBV7-8 and TRBJ2-5, with D possibly being TRBD2 (7 bases). V lost 0 bases and J lost 2, with 13 bases in between. The length of the CDR3 is 16 residues. The germline V gene encodes CDR1 SGHVS and CDR2 FQNEAQ. The CDR3 here is CASSLAGRGRQETQYF. CDR3 nucleotides: TGTGCCAGCAGCTTAGCGGGGAGGGGGAGGCAAGAGACCCAGTACTTC.

This chain joins TRBV5-1 and TRBJ2-2; 7 nucleotides agree with TRBD2. The CDR3 length is 17 residues. The germline V gene has CDR1 SGHRS and CDR2 YFSETQ. The ends lost 1 base at V and 0 bases at J; junction bases unmatched: 6. CDR3 loop: CASSLRVAGPNTGELFF. The CDR3 DNA reads TGCGCCAGCAGCTTGAGGGTAGCGGGCCCGAACACCGGGGAGCTGTTTTTT. The variable domain in full, completed from reference TRBV5-1 and TRBJ2-2, reads KAGVTQTPRYLIKTRGQQVTLSCSPISGHRSVSWYQQTPGQGLQFLFEYFSETQRNKGNFPGRFSGRQFSNSRSEMNVSTLELGDSALYLCASSLRVAGPNTGELFFGEGSRLTVL.

A single count supports this clone. This chain uses TRBV18 with TRBJ1-1; perhaps TRBD1 as D (6 bases). The CDR3 spans 15 residues. Germline V gene lookup returns CDR1 KGHSH and CDR2 LQKENI. Trimming shortened V by 4 bases and J by 4 bases, and 16 bases separated the two germline ends. As DNA, the CDR3 is TGTGCCAGCTCACTTAAACAGGGCGGAGGCACTGAAGCTTTCTTT. Its protein product is CASSLKQGGGTEAFF.

As DNA, the CDR3 is TGTGCCAGCAGCCCACTAGCGGGGGCCCCCTCCTACAATGAGCAGTTCTTC. Residues: CASSPLAGAPSYNEQFF. The chain carries TRBV14 and TRBJ2-1; 11 nucleotides line up with TRBD2. Germline CDR1 and CDR2: SGHDN and FVKESK. The CDR3 is 17 residues long. After removal of 4 bases from V and 0 bases from J, the junction contained 5 bases not matched to a gene.

CDR3 protein: CSVTGYYGYTF. CDR3 nucleotide sequence: TGCAGCGTCACAGGGTACTATGGCTACACCTTC. This sequence joins TRBV29-1 and TRBJ1-2, with a tentative D call TRBD1 (6 bases). Germline V gives CDR1 SQVTM, CDR2 ANQGSEA. Trimming removed 6 bases from V and 3 bases from J, with 8 bases in between. The CDR3 covers 11 residues.

The rearrangement links TRBV15 to TRBJ2-3, with D perhaps matching TRBD2 (5 bases). Germline CDR1 is LNHNV and CDR2 is YYDKDF (reference sequence). The CDR3 has 13 amino acids. The CDR3: CATKGVGTDTQYF. The CDR3 DNA reads as TGTGCGACGAAGGGAGTGGGCACAGATACGCAGTATTTT.

The CDR3 here is CATSIDTNNEQFF. The CDR3 DNA follows: TGTGCCACCAGTATTGATACTAACAATGAGCAGTTCTTC. V usage is TRBV15 and J usage is TRBJ2-1; D call uncertain. Per germline, CDR1 LNHNV and CDR2 YYDKDF (reference sequence). V gave up 6 bases and J gave up 5 bases, with 11 bases separating them. CDR3 size: 13 residues.

V is TRBV12-3 or TRBV12-4 and J is TRBJ2-3; unclear D gene. With 2 bases removed from V and 3 bases from J, the gap between germline ends came to 3 bases. This CDR3 is built from 12 residues. The CDR3 DNA follows: TGTGCCAGCAGTTTATCTACAGATACGCAGTATTTT. Its translation is CASSLSTDTQYF.

This clone appeared a single time. The chain joins TRBV5-1 to TRBJ2-1; TRBD1 agrees at 10 bases. The CDR3 runs 15 residues. Germline lookup yields CDR1 SGHRS and CDR2 YFSETQ. V shed 3 bases, J shed 7 bases, and the junction held 7 bases outside the gene matches. The CDR3, as DNA: TGCGCCAGCAGCTACGGACAGGGGGTTAGGAATGAGCAGTTCTTC. Translating it yields CASSYGQGVRNEQFF.

The J gene is TRBJ1-5, the V gene TRBV11-2; maybe TRBD1 (5 bases). Per germline, CDR1 SGHAT and CDR2 FQNNGV. The CDR3 has 15 amino acids. V gave up 0 bases and J gave up 1 base, with 7 bases separating them. The CDR3 here is CASSLEAGSNQPQHF. Here the CDR3 DNA reads TGTGCCAGCAGCTTAGAAGCAGGGAGCAATCAGCCCCAGCATTTT.

The genes are TRBV13 and TRBJ1-1; D is ambiguous. Germline V gene lookup returns CDR1 PRHDT and CDR2 FYEKMQ (reference sequence). Trimming removed 3 bases from V and 8 bases from J, with 13 bases in between. This CDR3 contains 13 residues. CDR3 region: CASSFTGLREAFF. The CDR3 nucleotides are TGTGCCAGCAGCTTCACGGGGTTGAGAGAAGCTTTCTTT.

The chain employs TRBV7-2 and TRBJ2-5, with TRBD1 identical over 11 bases. Germline CDR1 reads SGHTA; CDR2 reads FQGNSA. J lost 6 bases, V lost 6 bases, and 3 bases had no gene match. CDR3 size: 13 residues. CDR3 region: CASRGQGVKTQYF. DNA for the CDR3: TGTGCCAGCAGGGGACAGGGGGTGAAGACCCAGTACTTC.

The V call is TRBV27, the J call TRBJ1-1, with 8 bases lining up with TRBD1. V lost 4 bases and J lost 5; bases outside the gene matches: 3. CDR1 and CDR2 from the germline V gene are MNHEY and SMNVEV (reference sequence). The length of the CDR3 is 13 residues. The CDR3 here is CASSYRGLTEAFF. The CDR3 coding sequence is TGTGCCAGCAGTTACAGGGGGTTAACTGAAGCTTTCTTT.

CDR3 nucleotides: TGTGCCAGCAGTGGGCAGAGCAATCAGCCCCAGCATTTT. This translates into CASSGQSNQPQHF. The V call is TRBV2, the J call TRBJ1-5; D gene uncertain. This CDR3 spans 13 amino acids. Germline-derived CDR1 and CDR2 are SNHLY and FYNNEI. V lost 4 bases and J 1 base, leaving 5 bases between the germline ends.

This chain connects TRBV6-2 or TRBV6-3 to TRBJ1-6; the match to TRBD1 covers 7 bases. The germline V gene has CDR1 MNHEY and CDR2 SVGEGT. This CDR3 spans 14 amino acids. V shed 2 bases and J 7 bases; nucleotides not matched to a gene: 2. The CDR3 DNA follows: TGTGCCAGCAGTTACCCGACAGGGAATTCACCCCTCCACTTT. It yields the protein CASSYPTGNSPLHF.

The genes are TRBV30 and TRBJ2-3, with D unresolved. Trimming took off 0 bases at V and 6 bases at J, with 13 bases between the two ends. There are 14 residues in the CDR3. Germline V gene sequence: CDR1 GTSNPN, CDR2 SVGIG (reference sequence). CDR3 nucleotides: TGTGCCTGGAGTGTTGGGCTCCTGGCGGATACGCAGTATTTT. Its translation: CAWSVGLLADTQYF.

The chain employs TRBV19 and TRBJ2-2, with D maybe TRBD2 (6 bases). Per germline, CDR1 LNHDA and CDR2 SQIVND (reference sequence). This CDR3 contains 16 residues. V lost 3 bases and J 5 bases, leaving 16 bases between the germline ends. The CDR3 DNA reads TGTGCCAGTAGTATCCCCGCGGGGTATACAACCGGGGAGCTGTTTTTT. Translation: CASSIPAGYTTGELFF.

This chain uses TRBV11-3 with TRBJ2-1, with D hard to call. The CDR3 is 15 amino acids. Per the germline V gene, CDR1 is SGHNT and CDR2 is YENEEA. V was trimmed by 1 base and J by 0 bases, leaving 7 bases between them. CDR3 amino acids: CASSLGRNSYNEQFF. The CDR3 coding sequence is TGTGCCAGCAGCTTAGGGCGGAACTCCTACAATGAGCAGTTCTTC.

The rearrangement uses TRBV5-1 and TRBJ1-3; no clear D gene. Germline CDR1 is SGHRS and CDR2 is YFSETQ. This CDR3 spans 16 amino acids. The V and J ends lost 0 bases and 0 bases respectively, with 10 bases between them. CDR3 DNA: TGCGCCAGCAGCTTGGCGGAGGTGGGCTCTGGAAACACCATATATTTT. Translating gives CASSLAEVGSGNTIYF.

This clone was recorded a few times. CDR3 sequence reads: CSVEDRSGGTDTQYF. Here the CDR3 DNA reads TGCAGCGTTGAAGACCGTAGCGGGGGCACAGATACGCAGTATTTT. The J gene is TRBJ2-3, the V gene TRBV29-1; TRBD2 aligns across 8 bases. The CDR3 sequence is 15 residues long. With 0 bases clipped from V and 1 base from J, the junction kept 3 bases outside the gene matches. Germline assignment: CDR1 SQVTM and CDR2 ANQGSEA.

This clone was seen a single time. The chain recombines TRBV2 with TRBJ2-3; D is possibly TRBD1 (6 bases). From germline, CDR1 is SNHLY and CDR2 FYNNEI. V was trimmed by 7 bases and J by 9 bases, leaving 11 bases between them. The CDR3 runs 11 residues. This chain's CDR3 is CASKGQWTQYF. The DNA of the CDR3 is TGTGCCAGCAAAGGACAGTGGACGCAGTATTTT.

This clone was recorded only once. J is TRBJ1-2 and V is TRBV12-3 or TRBV12-4, with D perhaps matching TRBD1 (5 bases). V lost 5 bases to trimming and J lost 5 bases, with 9 bases between them. The CDR3 has 12 amino acids. The CDR3 sequence is CASSPQGYGYTF. For the CDR3, the DNA is TGTGCCAGCAGTCCGCAGGGTTATGGCTACACCTTC.

The CDR3 DNA is TGTGCCAGCAGCCTCGGACAGTCAGGGGTCGAAGCTTTCTTT. It codes for CASSLGQSGVEAFF. The chain carries TRBV3-1 (or the pseudogene TRBV3-2) and TRBJ1-1, with D perhaps matching TRBD1 (6 bases). Trimming removed 4 bases at V and 8 bases at J, with 17 bases between. Per the germline V gene, CDR1 is LGHDT and CDR2 is YNNKEL (reference sequence). This CDR3 is 14 amino acids long.

This chain joins TRBV7-9 and TRBJ2-1, with 11 bases lining up with TRBD2. Germline V gives CDR1 SEHNR, CDR2 FQNEAQ (reference sequence). With 5 bases clipped from V and 4 bases from J, the junction kept 4 bases outside the gene matches. CDR3 length equals 15 residues. DNA for the CDR3: TGTGCCAGCAGCCTACTAGCGGGAGAATACAATGAGCAGTTCTTC. It encodes CASSLLAGEYNEQFF.

This chain links TRBV7-8 with TRBJ1-5, with 7 bases identical to TRBD1. Germline-derived CDR1 and CDR2 are SGHVS and FQNEAQ. There are 16 residues in the CDR3. Losses at the gene ends were 1 base for V and 1 base for J; bases not matched to a gene: 4. The CDR3 nucleotides read TGTGCCAGCAGCTTAGAGGGGGCGGTGAGCAATCAGCCCCAGCATTTT. This gives the protein CASSLEGAVSNQPQHF.

The chain recombines TRBV11-3 with TRBJ1-4; D not certain. The germline V gene encodes CDR1 SGHNT and CDR2 YENEEA. With 1 base removed from V and 4 bases from J, the gap between germline ends came to 7 bases. The CDR3 extends over 14 amino acids. CDR3 nucleotides: TGTGCCAGCAGCTTAGGAGGGAATAATGAAAAACTGTTTTTT. Protein: CASSLGGNNEKLFF.

CDR3 loop: CASSPLSNQPQHF. CDR3 DNA sequence: TGCGCCAGCAGCCCTCTTAGCAATCAGCCCCAGCATTTT. This chain joins TRBV4-1 and TRBJ1-5, with D hard to call. From germline, CDR1 is MGHRA and CDR2 YSYEKL. Trimming took 4 bases from V and 0 from J, leaving 4 bases between them. The CDR3 sequence is 13 residues long.